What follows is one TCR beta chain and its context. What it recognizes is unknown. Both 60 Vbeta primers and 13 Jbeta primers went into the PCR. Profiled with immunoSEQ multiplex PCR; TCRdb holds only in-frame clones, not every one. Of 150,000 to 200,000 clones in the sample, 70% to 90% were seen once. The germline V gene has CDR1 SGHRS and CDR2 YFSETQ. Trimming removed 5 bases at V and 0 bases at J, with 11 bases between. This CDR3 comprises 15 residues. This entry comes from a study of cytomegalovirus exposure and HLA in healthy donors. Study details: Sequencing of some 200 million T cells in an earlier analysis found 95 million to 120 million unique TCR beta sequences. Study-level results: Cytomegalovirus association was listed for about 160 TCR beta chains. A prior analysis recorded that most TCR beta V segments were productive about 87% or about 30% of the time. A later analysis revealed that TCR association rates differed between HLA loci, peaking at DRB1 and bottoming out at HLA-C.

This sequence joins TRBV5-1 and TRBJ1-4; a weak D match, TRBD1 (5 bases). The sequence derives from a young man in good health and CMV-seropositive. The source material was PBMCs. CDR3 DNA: TGCGCCAGCAGGAGGGGAGGAGCAACTAATGAAAAACTGTTTTTT. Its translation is CASRRGGATNEKLFF.